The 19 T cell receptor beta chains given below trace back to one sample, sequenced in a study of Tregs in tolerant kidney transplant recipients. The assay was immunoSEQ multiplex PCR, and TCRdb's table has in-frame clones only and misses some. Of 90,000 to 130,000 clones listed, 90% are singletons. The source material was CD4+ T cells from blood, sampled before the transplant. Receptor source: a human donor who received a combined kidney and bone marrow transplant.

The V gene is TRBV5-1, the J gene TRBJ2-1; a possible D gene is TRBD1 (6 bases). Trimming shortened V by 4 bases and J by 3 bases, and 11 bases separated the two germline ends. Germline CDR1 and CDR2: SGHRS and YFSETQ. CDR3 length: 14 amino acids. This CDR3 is CASSRQELYNEQFF. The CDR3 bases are TGCGCCAGCAGCCGACAGGAGCTCTACAATGAGCAGTTCTTC. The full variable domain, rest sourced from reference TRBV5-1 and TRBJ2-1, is KAGVTQTPRYLIKTRGQQVTLSCSPISGHRSVSWYQQTPGQGLQFLFEYFSETQRNKGNFPGRFSGRQFSNSRSEMNVSTLELGDSALYLCASSRQELYNEQFFGPGTRLTVL.

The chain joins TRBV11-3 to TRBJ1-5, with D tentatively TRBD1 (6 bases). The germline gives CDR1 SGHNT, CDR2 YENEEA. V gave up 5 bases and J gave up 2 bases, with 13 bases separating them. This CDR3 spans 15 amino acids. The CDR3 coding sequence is TGTGCCAGCAGCCCCGGGACAATAGGCAATCAGCCCCAGCATTTT. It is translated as CASSPGTIGNQPQHF.

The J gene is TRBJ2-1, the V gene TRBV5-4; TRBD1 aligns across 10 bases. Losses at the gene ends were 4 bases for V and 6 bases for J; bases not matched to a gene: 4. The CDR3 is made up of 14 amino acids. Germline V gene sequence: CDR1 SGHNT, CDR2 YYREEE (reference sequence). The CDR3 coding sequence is TGTGCCAGCAGCGAGAGGACAGGGGGCAATGAGCAGTTCTTC. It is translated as CASSERTGGNEQFF.

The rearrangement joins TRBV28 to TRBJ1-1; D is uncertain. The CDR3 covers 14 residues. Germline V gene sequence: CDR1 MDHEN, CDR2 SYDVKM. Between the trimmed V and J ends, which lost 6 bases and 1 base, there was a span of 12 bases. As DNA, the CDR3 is TGTGCCAGCAGCGAACAGCCTACGAACACTGAAGCTTTCTTT. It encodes CASSEQPTNTEAFF. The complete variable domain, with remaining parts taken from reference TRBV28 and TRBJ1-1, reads DVKVTQSSRYLVKRTGEKVFLECVQDMDHENMFWYRQDPGLGLRLIYFSYDVKMKEKGDIPEGYSVSREKKERFSLILESASTNQTSMYLCASSEQPTNTEAFFGQGTRLTVV.

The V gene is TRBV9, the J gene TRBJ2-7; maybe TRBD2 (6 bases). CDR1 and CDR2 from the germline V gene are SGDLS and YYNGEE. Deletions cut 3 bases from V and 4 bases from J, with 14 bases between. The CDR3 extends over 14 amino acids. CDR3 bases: TGTGCCAGCAGCGCTTCGGCGGGGATATACGAGCAGTACTTC. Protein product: CASSASAGIYEQYF.

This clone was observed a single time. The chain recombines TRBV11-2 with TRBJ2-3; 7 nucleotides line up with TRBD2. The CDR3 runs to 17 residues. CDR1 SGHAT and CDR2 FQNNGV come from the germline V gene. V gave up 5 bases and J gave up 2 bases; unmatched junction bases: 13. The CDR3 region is CASSPTILAGITDTQYF. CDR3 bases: TGTGCCAGCAGCCCCACCATATTAGCGGGTATCACAGATACGCAGTATTTT.

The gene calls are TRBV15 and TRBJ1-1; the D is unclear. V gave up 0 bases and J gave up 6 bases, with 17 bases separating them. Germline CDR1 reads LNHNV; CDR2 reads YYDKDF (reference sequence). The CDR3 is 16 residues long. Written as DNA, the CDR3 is TGTGCCACCAGCAGAGATTACGGGGTGGGTCGGGCTGAAGCTTTCTTT. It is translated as CATSRDYGVGRAEAFF.

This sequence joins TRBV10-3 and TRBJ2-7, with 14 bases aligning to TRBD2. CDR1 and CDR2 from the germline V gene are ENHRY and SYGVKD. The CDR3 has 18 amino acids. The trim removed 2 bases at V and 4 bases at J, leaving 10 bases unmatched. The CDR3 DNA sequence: TGTGCCATCAGTGAGCCTTGGACTAGCGGGGGGTTAAAGTACGAGCAGTACTTC. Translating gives CAISEPWTSGGLKYEQYF.

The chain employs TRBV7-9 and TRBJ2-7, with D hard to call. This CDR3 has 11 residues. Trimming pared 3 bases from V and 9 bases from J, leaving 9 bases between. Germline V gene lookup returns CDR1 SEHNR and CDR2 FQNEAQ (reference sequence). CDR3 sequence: CASSLGQVQYF. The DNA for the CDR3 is TGTGCCAGCAGCTTGGGTCAGGTGCAGTACTTC.

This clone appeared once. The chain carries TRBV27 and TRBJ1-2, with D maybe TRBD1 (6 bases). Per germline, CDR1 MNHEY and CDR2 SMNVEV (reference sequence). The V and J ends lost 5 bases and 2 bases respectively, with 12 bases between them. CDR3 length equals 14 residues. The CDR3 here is CASSANRVNYGYTF. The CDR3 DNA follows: TGTGCCAGCAGTGCCAACAGGGTCAACTATGGCTACACCTTC.

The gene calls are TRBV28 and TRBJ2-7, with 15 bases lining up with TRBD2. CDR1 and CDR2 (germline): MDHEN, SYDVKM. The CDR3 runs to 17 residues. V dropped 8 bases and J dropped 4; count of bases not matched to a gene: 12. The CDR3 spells CASSSAGLAGGRYEQYF. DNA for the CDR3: TGTGCCAGCTCATCTGCAGGACTAGCGGGAGGGCGGTACGAGCAGTACTTC. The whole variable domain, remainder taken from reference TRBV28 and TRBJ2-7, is DVKVTQSSRYLVKRTGEKVFLECVQDMDHENMFWYRQDPGLGLRLIYFSYDVKMKEKGDIPEGYSVSREKKERFSLILESASTNQTSMYLCASSSAGLAGGRYEQYFGPGTRLTVT.

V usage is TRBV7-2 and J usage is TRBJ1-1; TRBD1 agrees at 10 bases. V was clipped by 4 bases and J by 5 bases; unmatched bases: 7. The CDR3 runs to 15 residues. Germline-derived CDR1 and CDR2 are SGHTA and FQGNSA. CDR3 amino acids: CASSSSGQGWTEAFF. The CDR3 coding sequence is TGTGCCAGCAGCTCCTCGGGACAGGGGTGGACTGAAGCTTTCTTT.

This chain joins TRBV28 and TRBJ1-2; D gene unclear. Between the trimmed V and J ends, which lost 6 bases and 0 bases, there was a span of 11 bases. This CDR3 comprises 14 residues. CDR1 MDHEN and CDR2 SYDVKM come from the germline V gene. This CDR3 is CASSLVSPNYGYTF. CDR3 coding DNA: TGTGCCAGCAGCTTGGTTAGTCCTAACTATGGCTACACCTTC.

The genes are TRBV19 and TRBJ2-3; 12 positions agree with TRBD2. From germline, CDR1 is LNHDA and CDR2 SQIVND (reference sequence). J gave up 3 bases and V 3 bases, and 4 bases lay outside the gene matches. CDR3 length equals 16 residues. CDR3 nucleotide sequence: TGTGCCAGTAGTATCACTAGCGGGAGGAGGACAGATACGCAGTATTTT. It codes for CASSITSGRRTDTQYF.

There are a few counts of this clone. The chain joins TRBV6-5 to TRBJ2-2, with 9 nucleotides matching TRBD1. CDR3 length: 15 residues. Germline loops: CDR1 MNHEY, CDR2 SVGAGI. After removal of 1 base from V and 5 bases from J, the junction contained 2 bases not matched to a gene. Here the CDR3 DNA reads TGTGCCAGCAGTTACTTGACAGGGGGGACCGGGGAGCTGTTTTTT. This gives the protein CASSYLTGGTGELFF.

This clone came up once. The CDR3 loop is CASSLGSTGVRTEAFF. The CDR3 nucleotides read TGTGCCAGCAGTTTAGGATCGACAGGGGTACGTACTGAAGCTTTCTTT. This chain uses TRBV28 with TRBJ1-1; 8 bases are shared with TRBD1. Losses at the gene ends were 2 bases for V and 5 bases for J; bases not matched to a gene: 10. CDR3 length equals 16 residues. The germline V gene encodes CDR1 MDHEN and CDR2 SYDVKM.

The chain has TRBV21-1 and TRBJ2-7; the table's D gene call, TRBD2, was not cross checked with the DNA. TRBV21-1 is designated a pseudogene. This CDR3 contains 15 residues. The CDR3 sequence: CASSKNLGRGCEQYF. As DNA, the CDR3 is TGTGCCAGCAGCAAAAATTTAGGGAGAGGCTGCGAGCAGTACTTC.

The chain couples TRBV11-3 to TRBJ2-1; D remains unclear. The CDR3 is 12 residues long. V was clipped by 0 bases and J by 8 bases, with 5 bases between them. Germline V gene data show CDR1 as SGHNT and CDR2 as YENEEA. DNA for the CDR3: TGTGCCAGCAGCTTAGATCGGGATGAGCAGTTCTTC. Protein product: CASSLDRDEQFF. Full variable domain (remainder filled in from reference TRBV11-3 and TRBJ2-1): EAGVVQSPRYKIIEKKQPVAFWCNPISGHNTLYWYLQNLGQGPELLIRYENEEAVDDSQLPKDRFSAERLKGVDSTLKIQPAELGDSAVYLCASSLDRDEQFFGPGTRLTVL.

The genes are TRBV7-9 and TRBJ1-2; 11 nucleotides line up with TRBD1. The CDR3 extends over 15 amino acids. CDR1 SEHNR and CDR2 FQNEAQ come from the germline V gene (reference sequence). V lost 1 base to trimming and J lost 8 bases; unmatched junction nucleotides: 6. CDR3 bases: TGTGCCAGCAGCTTAGGGACAGGGGGCGCGGAAGGCTACACCTTC. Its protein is CASSLGTGGAEGYTF.